The 17 T cell receptor beta chains reported below all come from one sample, sequenced in a study of blood T cell repertoires in COVID-19. Libraries were prepared by immunoSEQ multiplex PCR; TCRdb keeps only in-frame clonotypes and omits some of them. The sample holds fewer than 500,000 clones, more than 80% seen once. Sequencing was done on a sample of PBMCs or T cells enriched from blood (not recorded which). Receptors originate from a young man who had recovered from COVID-19.

The chain uses TRBV7-6 and TRBJ1-1; 7 bases agree with TRBD1. CDR1 is SGHVS and CDR2 is FNYEAQ in the germline V gene. After removal of 4 bases from V and 5 bases from J, the junction contained 10 bases not matched to a gene. This CDR3 region has 15 residues. CDR3 protein: CASSWTGISDTEAFF. The CDR3 nucleotides read TGTGCCAGCAGCTGGACAGGCATAAGCGATACTGAAGCTTTCTTT.

This CDR3 reads CASSLESTSGRRQYF. In DNA, the CDR3 is TGTGCCAGCAGTTTAGAATCGACTAGCGGGAGAAGGCAGTACTTC. The chain carries TRBV28 and TRBJ2-7, with 12 nucleotides matching TRBD2. Germline V CDR1 and CDR2: MDHEN, SYDVKM. Trimming at V came to 2 bases and at J to 9 bases, leaving 8 bases not matched to a gene. The CDR3 has 15 amino acids.

The chain is built from TRBV6-6 and TRBJ1-5, with D uncertain. Trimming took 3 bases from V and 1 from J, leaving 10 bases between them. Per germline, CDR1 MNHNY and CDR2 SVGAGI (reference sequence). The CDR3 contains 15 residues. CDR3 loop: CASSYSPVSNQPQHF. The CDR3, as DNA: TGTGCCAGCAGTTATTCCCCAGTGAGCAATCAGCCCCAGCATTTT.

This clone showed up just once. V usage is TRBV13 and J usage is TRBJ2-2; no reliable D call. Trimming stripped 2 bases from V and 4 bases from J, with 8 bases between. This CDR3 contains 14 residues. Germline loops: CDR1 PRHDT, CDR2 FYEKMQ (reference sequence). CDR3 nucleotides: TGTGCCAGCAGCTTAAAACGGTCCACCGGGGAGCTGTTTTTT. Translating gives CASSLKRSTGELFF.

This clone was recorded only once. This chain joins TRBV30 and TRBJ1-3; no definite D call. Deletions cut 1 base from V and 1 base from J, with 8 bases between. Germline assignment: CDR1 GTSNPN and CDR2 SVGIG (reference sequence). The CDR3 consists of 14 residues. The chain's CDR3 is CAWSDSLSGNTIYF. As DNA, the CDR3 is TGTGCCTGGAGTGACAGTCTGTCTGGAAACACCATATATTTT.

CDR3: CASSQFRRQPQHF. The CDR3 DNA reads as TGTGCCAGCAGCCAGTTTAGGAGACAGCCCCAGCATTTT. The chain recombines TRBV4-2 with TRBJ1-5; no reliable D call. Trimming pared 3 bases from V and 7 bases from J, leaving 10 bases between. Germline CDR1 is LGHNA and CDR2 is YNFKEQ. The CDR3 is 13 amino acids.

The chain couples TRBV3-1 (or the pseudogene TRBV3-2) to TRBJ2-5; TRBD2 matches 12 bases. Germline V gives CDR1 LGHDT, CDR2 YNNKEL (reference sequence). J gave up 4 bases and V 4 bases, and 4 bases lay outside the gene matches. This CDR3 region has 15 residues. CDR3 in DNA: TGTGCCAGCAGCCCCCGACTAGCGGGAGTAGAGACCCAGTACTTC. Protein sequence: CASSPRLAGVETQYF.

V is TRBV28 and J is TRBJ2-7; a weak D match, TRBD2 (5 bases). Germline V lookup: CDR1 MDHEN, CDR2 SYDVKM. CDR3 length equals 14 residues. Trimming shortened V by 2 bases and J by 3 bases, and 11 bases separated the two germline ends. The CDR3 loop reads CASSLRTLDYEQYF. The DNA for the CDR3 is TGTGCCAGCAGTTTACGGACTCTTGACTACGAGCAGTACTTC.

The chain links TRBV12-3 or TRBV12-4 to TRBJ2-7; no reliable D call. CDR3 length: 10 amino acids. The V and J ends lost 8 bases and 3 bases respectively, with 5 bases between them. DNA for the CDR3: TGTGCCAGCCGCGGCTACGAGCAGTACTTC. Its translation is CASRGYEQYF.

CDR3 sequence (DNA): TGTGCCAGCTCACCCTCAGGTTATACTCAGCCCCAGCATTTT. Translation gives CASSPSGYTQPQHF. The genes are TRBV18 and TRBJ1-5; D ambiguous. V lost 3 bases to trimming and J lost 6 bases, with 12 bases between them. The length of the CDR3 is 14 residues. CDR1 is KGHSH, CDR2 LQKENI, per germline.

This chain connects TRBV28 to TRBJ2-5; 7 nucleotides align to TRBD2. The V and J ends lost 5 bases and 4 bases, in that order; junction bases with no gene match: 13. Per germline, CDR1 MDHEN and CDR2 SYDVKM. CDR3 length equals 16 residues. CDR3 region: CASSIPPAGVGETQYF. The CDR3 coding sequence is TGTGCCAGCAGTATCCCTCCCGCGGGAGTGGGAGAGACCCAGTACTTC. Together with reference TRBV28 and TRBJ2-5, the CDR3 gives the full variable domain: DVKVTQSSRYLVKRTGEKVFLECVQDMDHENMFWYRQDPGLGLRLIYFSYDVKMKEKGDIPEGYSVSREKKERFSLILESASTNQTSMYLCASSIPPAGVGETQYFGPGTRLLVL.

The chain joins TRBV13 to TRBJ2-1; TRBD2 matches 7 bases. In germline, CDR1 is PRHDT, CDR2 FYEKMQ (reference sequence). Trimming at V came to 5 bases and at J to 5 bases, leaving 12 bases not matched to a gene. CDR3 length: 16 residues. DNA for the CDR3: TGTGCCAGCAGCCCCCTTAGGCCGGGAGGAAACAATGAGCAGTTCTTC. This sequence encodes CASSPLRPGGNNEQFF.

The rearrangement links TRBV29-1 to TRBJ2-1, with 7 bases fitting TRBD2. This CDR3 has 15 amino acids. With V trimmed by 6 bases and J by 2 bases, 10 bases remained unmatched. The germline gives CDR1 SQVTM, CDR2 ANQGSEA. The CDR3 loop is CSVEPLAVTYNEQFF. CDR3 nucleotide sequence: TGCAGCGTCGAGCCCCTAGCGGTGACCTACAATGAGCAGTTCTTC.

The gene calls are TRBV14 and TRBJ1-1; a weak D match, TRBD1 (6 bases). V gave up 5 bases and J gave up 2 bases, with 12 bases separating them. The CDR3 runs to 14 residues. The germline V gene encodes CDR1 SGHDN and CDR2 FVKESK. The CDR3 region has the DNA TGTGCCAGCAGCACACAGGGTGGAAACACTGAAGCTTTCTTT. It is translated as CASSTQGGNTEAFF.

This clone was counted a single time. The V gene is TRBV5-1, the J gene TRBJ2-7; TRBD1 agrees at 12 bases. There are 16 residues in the CDR3. Per the germline V gene, CDR1 is SGHRS and CDR2 is YFSETQ. V lost 0 bases to trimming and J lost 6 bases; unmatched junction nucleotides: 7. CDR3 sequence: CASSLVGGQGAPEQYF. The CDR3 coding sequence is TGCGCCAGCAGCTTGGTTGGGGGACAGGGGGCTCCCGAGCAGTACTTC.

The gene calls are TRBV7-7 and TRBJ2-2; 7 positions agree with TRBD1. Unmatched junction bases numbered 5, after V lost 1 base and J lost 0 bases. From germline, CDR1 is SSHAT and CDR2 FNYEAQ (reference sequence). CDR3 length equals 17 residues. CDR3 protein: CASSLGQGPANTGELFF. The CDR3, as DNA: TGTGCCAGCAGCTTAGGACAGGGCCCCGCGAACACCGGGGAGCTGTTTTTT.

The CDR3 loop is CASSPTSGYYNEQFF. CDR3 DNA: TGTGCCAGCTCACCCACTAGCGGTTACTACAATGAGCAGTTCTTC. The chain couples TRBV18 to TRBJ2-1, with 8 bases matching TRBD2. Germline CDR1 and CDR2: KGHSH and LQKENI. Unmatched junction bases numbered 4, after V lost 3 bases and J lost 3 bases. This CDR3 is built from 15 residues.